This T cell receptor (beta chain) emerged from a study of CD4+ T cells in melanoma. Concerning this clone itself: What it binds is not known.

Trimming shortened V by 0 bases and J by 4 bases, and 16 bases separated the two germline ends. The germline gives CDR1 SGDLS, CDR2 YYNGEE. The CDR3 totals 17 residues. Study-wide points: Diverse differentiation states were reported for melanoma neoantigen-specific CD4+ T cells. A reported correlation linked neoantigen-specific CD4+ T cells to CD8+, macrophage and B cell function.

The data were produced by immunoSEQ multiplex PCR, yet TCRdb's version contains in-frame clones alone and is incomplete. The table has about 140,000 clones, 92% seen once. This clonotype was obtained from a human donor with melanoma. The chain couples TRBV9 to TRBJ2-2; the D is unclear. In DNA form, the CDR3 reads TGTGCCAGCAGCGTAGAGGTGGCGGTCCGTGGCACCGGGGAGCTGTTTTTT. Translating gives CASSVEVAVRGTGELFF. Supplemented by reference TRBV9 and TRBJ2-2, the full variable domain reads DSGVTQTPKHLITATGQRVTLRCSPRSGDLSVYWYQQSLDQGLQFLIQYYNGEERAKGNILERFSAQQFPDLHSELNLSSLELGDSALYFCASSVEVAVRGTGELFFGEGSRLTVL.